This T cell receptor beta chain was found in a study of Ad26.COV2.S vaccination and SARS-CoV-2 variants. The overall study: Intramuscular Ad26.COV2.S doses were given once or twice, 56 days apart.

The germline gives CDR1 MNHEY, CDR2 SVGAGI. The CDR3 loop spans 15 amino acids. V lost 0 bases and J lost 0, with 8 bases in between. The treatment was: about 20 received Ad26.COV2.S at low or high dose, single or two shots; about five received placebo; per-sample allocation not given. Sampling was performed 63 days after the first vaccine or placebo injection. Ad26 vector vaccine expressed Wuhan-strain SARS-CoV-2 spike. Assay: immunoSEQ multiplex PCR; the TCRdb copy retains only in-frame clones and omits some. The sample records around 420,000 clones, 88% being singletons. This clone has just one count.

This material consisted of peripheral blood, taken in a trial of Ad26.COV2.S vaccine versus placebo. This receptor was taken from a person aged 18-65 years who received the Ad26.COV2.S COVID-19 vaccine or a placebo. The chain is built from TRBV6-5 and TRBJ1-1; the D is unclear. CDR3 bases: TGTGCCAGCAGTTACTCGATCAGCGTGAACACTGAAGCTTTCTTT. This gives the protein CASSYSISVNTEAFF.